This TCR beta chain comes out of a study of T-cell reconstitution after alpha-beta-depleted transplantation in children. Whole-study results and caveats: At the one-year point after transplant, T-cell counts and TCRbeta diversity were found to come mostly from T cells that had been newly produced. Surviving recipient cells, namely T cells and thymic progenitors, were the source of high day-60 TCRbeta diversity in some patients. As was reported, about two months after transplant, alpha-beta T cells came from several hundred expanded graft clones.

The TCRbeta library was prepared with unique molecular identifiers. One entry per CDR3 protein, called by TCRdb with MiXCR from the PCR reads. Seen here are 200,000 to 250,000 distinct CDR3 sequences, 11% observed once, and the top ten hold roughly 30%. The trim removed 1 base at V and 1 base at J, leaving 11 bases unmatched. The CDR3 runs to 20 residues. Germline lookup yields CDR1 KGHDR and CDR2 SFDVKD. This clonotype was found many times. Its antigen is currently unknown. The sequence came from a child in the first two years of life with acute myeloid leukemia, due to receive a stem cell transplant. Source: PBMCs, taken before TCRalphabeta/CD19-depleted stem cell transplant. This chain joins TRBV24-1 and TRBJ2-1, with 11 positions matching TRBD2. The CDR3 is CATSDFTLSASGRSYNEQFF. In DNA, the CDR3 is TGTGCCACCAGTGATTTTACCTTGTCAGCTAGCGGGAGGTCCTACAATGAGCAGTTCTTC.